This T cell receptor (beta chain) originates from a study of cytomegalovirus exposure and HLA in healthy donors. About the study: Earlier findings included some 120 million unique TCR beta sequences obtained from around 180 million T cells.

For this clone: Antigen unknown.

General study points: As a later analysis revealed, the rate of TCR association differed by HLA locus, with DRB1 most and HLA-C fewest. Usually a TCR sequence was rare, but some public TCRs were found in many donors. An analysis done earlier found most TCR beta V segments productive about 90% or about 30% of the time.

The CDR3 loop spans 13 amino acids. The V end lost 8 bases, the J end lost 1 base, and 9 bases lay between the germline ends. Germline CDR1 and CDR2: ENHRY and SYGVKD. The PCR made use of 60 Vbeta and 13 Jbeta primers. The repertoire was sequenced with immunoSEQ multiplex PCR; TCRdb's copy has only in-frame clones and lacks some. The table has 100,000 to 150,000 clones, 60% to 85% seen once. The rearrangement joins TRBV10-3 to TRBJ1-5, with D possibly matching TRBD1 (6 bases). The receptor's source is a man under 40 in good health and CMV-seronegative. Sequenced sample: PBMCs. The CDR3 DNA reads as TGTGCCATCTCTGGGACAAGCAATCAGCCCCAGCATTTT. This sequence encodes CAISGTSNQPQHF.